Listed below are T cell receptor beta chains from one sample, sequenced in a study of neurological immune-mediated disorders. TCRdb independently ran MiXCR on the 5' RACE reads; one entry per CDR3 protein. The sample lists tens of thousands of distinct CDR3 sequences; over 4.5% were seen once. Specimen: PBMCs. The source of these receptors is a woman in her fifties or sixties with multiple sclerosis. The CDR3 runs from the conserved cysteine through the conserved F or W. The D gene is left open where the match is weak. Not every row has a clone size; where given, it reads once, few, many or a size class.

D | J | V | length | size | DNA | CDR3
TRBD1 | TRBJ2-5 | TRBV5-6 | 15 | many | TGTGCCAGCAGCATCGGACAGGGAGGAAAAGAGACCCAGTACTTC | CASSIGQGGKETQYF
- | TRBJ1-5 | TRBV7-9 | 12 | many | TGTGCCAGCAGCGACATCAATCAGCCCCAGCATTTT | CASSDINQPQHF
- | TRBJ2-2 | TRBV20-1 | 15 | many | TGCAGTGCTCGCCGGGACAACATCAACACCGGGGAGCTGTTTTTT | CSARRDNINTGELFF
- | TRBJ1-2 | TRBV6-4 | 12 | many | TGTGCCAGCAGTGAGGGGGGTTACGGCTACACCTTC | CASSEGGYGYTF
TRBD1 | TRBJ1-2 | TRBV5-1 | 13 | many | TGCGCCAGCAGCTGGACAGGGGGGAATGGCTACACCTTC | CASSWTGGNGYTF
TRBD2 | TRBJ2-7 | TRBV5-1 | 16 | many | TGCGCCAGCAGCTTGGATGGCCTAGCGGGAACCTACGAGCAGTACTTC | CASSLDGLAGTYEQYF
TRBD1 | TRBJ2-6 | TRBV10-3 | 15 | many | TGTGCCTCCCGGACAGGGCTCTCTGGGGCCAACGTCCTGACTTTC | CASRTGLSGANVLTF
- | TRBJ1-1 | TRBV12-3/TRBV12-4 | 12 | - | TGTGCCAGCAGCCCAGGGAACACTCAAGATTTCTTT | CASSPGNTQDFF
TRBD2 | TRBJ2-7 | TRBV10-3 | 13 | many | TGTGCCTCCGCCGGGACTAGCTCCTACGAGCAGTACTTC | CASAGTSSYEQYF
- | TRBJ2-2 | TRBV7-9 | 15 | - | TGTGCCAGCAGCTCCGACATAGAGAACACCGGGGAGCTGTTTTTT | CASSSDIENTGELFF
- | TRBJ1-3 | TRBV27 | 16 | many | TGTGCCAGCAGTTTATCTGGGATCGACGCTGGAAACACCATATATTTT | CASSLSGIDAGNTIYF
TRBD2 | TRBJ2-1 | TRBV6-5 | 12 | - | TGTGCCAGCAGCCTCAGCGGGGGGGCTTCGTTCTTC | CASSLSGGASFF
- | TRBJ2-7 | TRBV29-1 | 15 | many | TGCAGCGTTGAAGTGGGCAGGAAGACCTCCTACGAGCAGTACTTC | CSVEVGRKTSYEQYF
- | TRBJ1-2 | TRBV5-1 | 14 | many | TGCGCCAGCAGCTTGGCCTTGGCAGACTATGGCTACACCTTC | CASSLALADYGYTF
- | TRBJ2-3 | TRBV18 | 12 | many | TGTGCCAGCTCGCCTAGCACAGATACGCAGTATTTT | CASSPSTDTQYF
- | TRBJ2-5 | TRBV10-1 | 13 | many | TGCGCCAGCAGTTCGCGGGGACGGGAGACCCAGTACTTC | CASSSRGRETQYF
TRBD2 | TRBJ2-1 | TRBV15 | 15 | many | TGTGCCACCAGCAGAGATGGCCGCGGGGGGGAATATCAGTTCTTC | CATSRDGRGGEYQFF
TRBD2 | TRBJ2-5 | TRBV2 | 13 | many | TGTGCCAGCAGTAACGGACTAGACGGGACCCAGTACTTC | CASSNGLDGTQYF
TRBD2 | TRBJ2-5 | TRBV7-2 | 15 | many | TGTGCCAGCAGCCCAGGGACTAGCGGGGCAGAGACCCAGTACTTC | CASSPGTSGAETQYF
- | TRBJ1-1 | TRBV5-1 | 14 | - | TGTGCCAGCAGCTGGAGAGACGGGTACACTGAAGCTTTCTTT | CASSWRDGYTEAFF